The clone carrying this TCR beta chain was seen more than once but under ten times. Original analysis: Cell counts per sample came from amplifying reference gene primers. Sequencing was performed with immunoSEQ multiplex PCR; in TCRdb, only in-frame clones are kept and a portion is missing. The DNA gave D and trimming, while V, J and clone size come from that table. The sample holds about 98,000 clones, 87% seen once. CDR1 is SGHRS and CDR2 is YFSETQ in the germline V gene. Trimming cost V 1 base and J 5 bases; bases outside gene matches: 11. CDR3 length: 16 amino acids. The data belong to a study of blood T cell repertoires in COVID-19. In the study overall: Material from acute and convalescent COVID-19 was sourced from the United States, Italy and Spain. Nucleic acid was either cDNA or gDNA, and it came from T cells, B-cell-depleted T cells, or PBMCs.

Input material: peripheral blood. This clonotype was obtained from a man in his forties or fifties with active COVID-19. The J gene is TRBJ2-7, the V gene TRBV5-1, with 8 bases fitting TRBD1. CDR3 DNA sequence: TGCGCCAGCAGCTTGTTCATCTTTCAGGGGGCCAACGAGCAGTACTTC. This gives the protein CASSLFIFQGANEQYF.